The next 27 T cell receptor beta chains were all read from a single sample in a study of identical twins. TCRdb processed the 5' RACE reads anew with MiXCR; each CDR3 protein has one entry. The profile covers hundreds of thousands of distinct CDR3 sequences, with 20% to 25% appearing a single time and 0.48% taken by the ten largest. The same sample was also used in a study of yellow fever vaccine responses in identical twins.

The sequencing sample was made of CD4+ T cells sorted from blood. The receptor set was obtained from a woman aged 18 to 35 in good health.

This clonotype was found a few times. The J gene is TRBJ2-7, the V gene TRBV9; TRBD2 matches at 11 bases. Per germline, CDR1 SGDLS and CDR2 YYNGEE. The CDR3 totals 15 residues. The V segment lost 0 bases and the J segment 5 bases; nucleotides outside the gene matches: 4. The CDR3 DNA sequence: TGTGCCAGCAGCGTAGGGGGGACTAGCGGACACGAGCAGTACTTC. Its protein product is CASSVGGTSGHEQYF. Full variable domain (missing parts from reference TRBV9 and TRBJ2-7): DSGVTQTPKHLITATGQRVTLRCSPRSGDLSVYWYQQSLDQGLQFLIQYYNGEERAKGNILERFSAQQFPDLHSELNLSSLELGDSALYFCASSVGGTSGHEQYFGPGTRLTVT.

This chain connects TRBV7-2 to TRBJ2-1, with 7 nucleotides matching TRBD2. This CDR3 has 16 residues. Germline V gene lookup returns CDR1 SGHTA and CDR2 FQGNSA. Trimming took 2 bases from V and 3 from J; bases not matched to a gene: 7. The CDR3 region is CASSLRAGGNYNEQFF. The CDR3 DNA is TGTGCCAGCAGCTTACGCGCCGGGGGGAACTACAATGAGCAGTTCTTC.

This rearrangement joins TRBV3-1 to TRBJ2-7; 9 bases fit TRBD1. Losses at the gene ends were 1 base for V and 6 bases for J; bases not matched to a gene: 13. CDR1 is LGHDT, CDR2 YNNKEL, per germline (reference sequence). The CDR3 is 17 amino acids. This CDR3 is CASSQGPPGQGSGEQYF. The CDR3 region has the DNA TGTGCCAGCAGCCAAGGACCTCCGGGACAGGGCTCAGGCGAGCAGTACTTC.

This clonotype was counted between two and nine times. The rearrangement joins TRBV12-3 or TRBV12-4 to TRBJ2-7; D is possibly TRBD2 (6 bases). The CDR3 has 16 amino acids. DNA of the CDR3: TGTGCTTCTTCTCGAGGGATCCGTCGGCGCGGGGACGAGCAGTACTTC. The encoded protein is CASSRGIRRRGDEQYF.

This clonotype was observed a handful of times. The chain has TRBV10-3 and TRBJ2-5; the D gene is possibly TRBD2 (6 bases). Per germline, CDR1 ENHRY and CDR2 SYGVKD. This CDR3 comprises 13 residues. V shed 10 bases and J shed 1 base, with 13 bases lying between them. The DNA of the CDR3 is TGTGCCACCAGAGGGACTTCCCAAGAGACCCAGTACTTC. Protein product: CATRGTSQETQYF.

For this clonotype: The junction does not match germline at one end; this may be a read error. This chain links TRBV27 with TRBJ2-2; 7 bases agree with TRBD1. CDR1 MNHEY and CDR2 SMNVEV come from the germline V gene (reference sequence). This CDR3 has 15 residues. CDR3 sequence: CASSLSSRGFGGLFF. In DNA, the CDR3 is TGTGCCAGCAGTTTATCATCCAGGGGGTTTGGGGGGCTGTTTTTT.

The chain combines TRBV12-3 or TRBV12-4 with TRBJ2-7; 12 bases line up with TRBD2. Germline trimming cut 7 bases from V and 2 bases from J; bases unmatched to any gene: 6. The CDR3 totals 15 residues. CDR3 nucleotide sequence: TGTGCCAGCAAACCCGGACTAGCGGGACCCTACGAGCAGTACTTC. It specifies CASKPGLAGPYEQYF.

The rearrangement uses TRBV20-1 and TRBJ2-1; 8 bases fit TRBD2. The ends lost 1 base at V and 3 bases at J; junction bases unmatched: 11. The CDR3 spans 17 residues. From germline, CDR1 is DFQATT and CDR2 SNEGSKA (reference sequence). Here the CDR3 DNA reads TGCAGTGCTAGAGGCATGGCGGGAGGTTCTTTCTACAATGAGCAGTTCTTC. Translated: CSARGMAGGSFYNEQFF.

This clonotype was found many times. The CDR3: CASSPGLAETQYF. The CDR3 DNA reads as TGTGCCAGCAGCCCAGGACTAGCGGAGACCCAGTACTTC. The V call is TRBV3-1, the J call TRBJ2-5; TRBD2 agrees at 9 bases. Germline CDR1 and CDR2: LGHDT and YNNKEL (reference sequence). V lost 4 bases, J lost 5 bases, and 2 bases stayed unmatched. The CDR3 length is 13 residues.

V and J are TRBV10-3 and TRBJ2-5, with a weak D call TRBD1 (5 bases). Germline CDR1 ENHRY, CDR2 SYGVKD. Trimming took 3 bases from V and 4 from J, leaving 12 bases between them. The CDR3 loop spans 14 amino acids. The DNA of the CDR3 is TGTGCCATCAGTGACTGGCAGGGAAGAGAGACCCAGTACTTC. Translating it yields CAISDWQGRETQYF.

This clonotype was observed a handful of times. This chain connects TRBV5-1 to TRBJ2-1; D is possibly TRBD1 or TRBD2 (6 bases each). The CDR3 length is 16 residues. Germline CDR1 is SGHRS and CDR2 is YFSETQ. V lost 4 bases, J lost 7 bases, and 21 bases lay in between. The CDR3, as DNA: TGCGCCAGCAGCCTCGGCCCCGGGGGCGGGAAGAATGAGCAGTTCTTC. Its translation: CASSLGPGGGKNEQFF.

This clonotype has ten or more counts. The chain employs TRBV12-3 or TRBV12-4 and TRBJ2-7; D is uncertain. The CDR3 spans 13 residues. V gave up 6 bases and J gave up 2 bases, with 11 bases separating them. CDR3: CASSPGRTYEQYF. Written as DNA, the CDR3 is TGTGCCAGCAGCCCCGGACGGACCTACGAGCAGTACTTC.

This chain joins TRBV2 and TRBJ2-5; 7 bases agree with TRBD2. Trimming took 6 bases from V and 4 from J; bases not matched to a gene: 5. Germline CDR1 SNHLY, CDR2 FYNNEI. The CDR3 length is 13 residues. The CDR3 bases are TGTGCCAGCAGCCATAGGGAGGGAGAGACCCAGTACTTC. Translation: CASSHREGETQYF.

V and J are TRBV5-1 and TRBJ2-1, with D possibly matching TRBD2 (5 bases). This CDR3 has 15 residues. The V end lost 0 bases, the J end lost 5 bases, and 12 bases lay between the germline ends. Germline CDR1 SGHRS, CDR2 YFSETQ. This chain's CDR3 is CASSLERSSDNEQFF. The CDR3 DNA reads TGCGCCAGCAGCTTGGAGCGGAGTAGCGACAATGAGCAGTTCTTC.

This clonotype was observed a single time. One end of the junction fails to match germline, which may point to a read error. CDR3 DNA: TGTACCAGCAGCCTGGACAGGAAAGTCGGGGAGCTGTTTTTT. Translating gives CTSSLDRKVGELFF. The rearrangement links TRBV5-5 to TRBJ2-2; 7 positions match TRBD1. The CDR3 is 14 amino acids. The germline CDR1 and CDR2 sequences are SGHKS and YYEKEE (reference sequence).

CDR3 loop: CATLGQGTGELFF. In DNA, the CDR3 is TGTGCCACCCTTGGACAGGGAACCGGGGAGCTGTTTTTT. This sequence joins TRBV6-2 or TRBV6-3 and TRBJ2-2; 8 nucleotides align to TRBD1. CDR1 MNHEY and CDR2 SVGEGT come from the germline V gene. CDR3 length equals 13 residues. Unmatched junction bases numbered 6, after V lost 10 bases and J lost 5 bases.

The genes are TRBV7-6 and TRBJ2-7, with TRBD2 identical over 9 bases. This CDR3 region has 16 residues. Germline V gene lookup returns CDR1 SGHVS and CDR2 FNYEAQ. The CDR3 is CASSLIATSGVPFLSV. DNA for the CDR3: TGTGCCAGCAGCTTGATAGCGACTAGCGGAGTCCCCTTCCTCAGTGTC.

Only one count was recorded for this clonotype. The chain recombines TRBV7-9 with TRBJ2-7; a weak D match, TRBD2 (6 bases). Trimming took off 6 bases at V and 9 bases at J, with 21 bases between the two ends. This CDR3 is 14 amino acids long. CDR1 SEHNR and CDR2 FQNEAQ come from the germline V gene (reference sequence). CDR3 sequence: CASSPTTGGGRQYV. The CDR3 DNA reads as TGTGCCAGCAGTCCGACTACCGGGGGTGGCCGGCAGTACGTC.

This clonotype has just a few counts. CDR3 DNA sequence: TGTGCCAGCAGCTTGGCGGGGATCTTAGGCTATGGCTACACCTTC. The encoded protein is CASSLAGILGYGYTF. The chain joins TRBV5-6 to TRBJ1-2; D is uncertain. Germline V lookup: CDR1 SGHDT, CDR2 YYEEEE. The V end lost 0 bases, the J end lost 4 bases, and 13 bases lay between the germline ends. The length of the CDR3 is 15 residues. The full variable domain, in which reference TRBV5-6 and TRBJ1-2 provide the parts outside the CDR3, is DAGVTQSPTHLIKTRGQQVTLRCSPKSGHDTVSWYQQALGQGPQFIFQYYEEEERQRGNFPDRFSGHQFPNYSSELNVNALLLGDSALYLCASSLAGILGYGYTFGSGTRLTVV.

This clonotype was seen only a few times. The chain employs TRBV18 and TRBJ2-7, with TRBD1 matching 8 bases. CDR3 length: 15 amino acids. Per the germline V gene, CDR1 is KGHSH and CDR2 is LQKENI. Germline trimming cut 5 bases from V and 0 bases from J; bases unmatched to any gene: 6. Here the CDR3 reads CASSSTGQASYEQYF. The CDR3 coding sequence is TGTGCCAGCTCATCAACGGGACAGGCCTCCTACGAGCAGTACTTC.

In its sample, this clonotype was seen many times. The chain employs TRBV12-3 or TRBV12-4 and TRBJ1-6; TRBD1 is a possible D gene (5 bases). The CDR3 length is 11 residues. Trimming took off 7 bases at V and 7 bases at J, with 5 bases between the two ends. CDR3 protein: CASKGNSPLHF. CDR3 nucleotides: TGTGCCAGCAAGGGGAATTCACCCCTCCACTTT.

The chain is built from TRBV7-9 and TRBJ2-5, with D uncertain. Trimming stripped 1 base from V and 1 base from J, with 7 bases between. CDR1 SEHNR and CDR2 FQNEAQ come from the germline V gene (reference sequence). CDR3 size: 14 residues. CDR3 residues: CASSLGSPQETQYF. CDR3 nucleotides: TGTGCCAGCAGCTTAGGATCCCCCCAAGAGACCCAGTACTTC.

The gene calls are TRBV11-2 and TRBJ2-4; TRBD1 agrees at 7 bases. The trim removed 4 bases at V and 1 base at J, leaving 13 bases unmatched. The CDR3 covers 18 residues. The germline gives CDR1 SGHAT, CDR2 FQNNGV. Here the CDR3 DNA reads TGTGCCAGCAGCTCACAGGGGAGATGGTCTCCGGCCAAAAACATTCAGTACTTC. Its protein is CASSSQGRWSPAKNIQYF.

This clonotype has only a few counts. V and J are TRBV12-3 or TRBV12-4 and TRBJ2-3, with D maybe TRBD2 (6 bases). Trimming shortened V by 3 bases and J by 2 bases, and 12 bases separated the two germline ends. This CDR3 is built from 15 residues. DNA for the CDR3: TGTGCCAGCAGTTTTCAGGCTAGCGTCACAGATACGCAGTATTTT. This encodes CASSFQASVTDTQYF.

This clonotype was found a few times. This rearrangement joins TRBV20-1 to TRBJ2-2; 10 bases match TRBD2. CDR3 length: 14 residues. After removal of 5 bases from V and 2 bases from J, the junction contained 2 bases not matched to a gene. Per germline, CDR1 DFQATT and CDR2 SNEGSKA (reference sequence). CDR3 protein: CSAQRGGNTGELFF. CDR3 nucleotide sequence: TGCAGTGCTCAGCGGGGGGGAAACACCGGGGAGCTGTTTTTT.

At least ten counts were recorded for this clonotype. The rearrangement joins TRBV10-3 to TRBJ2-3, with 9 positions matching TRBD2. This CDR3 region has 14 residues. The J segment lost 4 bases and the V segment lost 7 bases, leaving 6 bases of the junction unmatched. CDR1 and CDR2 from the germline V gene are ENHRY and SYGVKD. DNA for the CDR3: TGTGCCATCAAGGAGCGGGAGGAACCAGATACGCAGTATTTT. Its translation is CAIKEREEPDTQYF.

The V call is TRBV20-1, the J call TRBJ1-1, with D tentatively TRBD1 (6 bases). CDR1 is DFQATT, CDR2 SNEGSKA, per germline (reference sequence). The CDR3 covers 14 residues. V lost 3 bases and J 1 base, leaving 12 bases between the germline ends. CDR3 protein: CSASRTRGNTEAFF. The CDR3 DNA sequence: TGCAGTGCTAGCCGAACCAGGGGGAACACTGAAGCTTTCTTT.